This TCR beta chain is from a study of blood T cell repertoires in COVID-19. In the study overall: What the recovered Cohort 3 donors had was two negative PCRs, clearance, or symptom resolution. Material from acute and convalescent COVID-19 was sourced from the United States, Italy and Spain.

The table lists this clone with a few counts. In the authors' workflow: Amplification with reference gene primers provided the estimates of nucleated cell counts. Generated by immunoSEQ multiplex PCR, the TCRdb table keeps only in-frame clones and is missing some. V and J calls and clone size come straight from that table; D and trimming were deduced from the DNA. Among about 190,000 clones listed, around 87% were seen once. The CDR3 extends over 13 amino acids. V dropped 3 bases and J dropped 3 bases, with 9 bases sitting between them. Looked up from germline, CDR1 is MNHNS and CDR2 is SASEGT. Enrolled through a virtual design, the participants were between roughly 18 and 89 years of age and came from 24 US areas.

Sequenced material: PBMCs or T cells enriched from blood (not recorded which). This TCR was sampled from a woman aged 40 to 50 in a cohort exposed to, infected with or recovered from COVID-19 (not recorded which). The V call is TRBV6-1, the J call TRBJ2-7, with D maybe TRBD1 (6 bases). CDR3 in amino acids: CASSERQVYEQYF. The CDR3 DNA reads as TGTGCCAGCAGTGAGCGACAGGTCTACGAGCAGTACTTC.